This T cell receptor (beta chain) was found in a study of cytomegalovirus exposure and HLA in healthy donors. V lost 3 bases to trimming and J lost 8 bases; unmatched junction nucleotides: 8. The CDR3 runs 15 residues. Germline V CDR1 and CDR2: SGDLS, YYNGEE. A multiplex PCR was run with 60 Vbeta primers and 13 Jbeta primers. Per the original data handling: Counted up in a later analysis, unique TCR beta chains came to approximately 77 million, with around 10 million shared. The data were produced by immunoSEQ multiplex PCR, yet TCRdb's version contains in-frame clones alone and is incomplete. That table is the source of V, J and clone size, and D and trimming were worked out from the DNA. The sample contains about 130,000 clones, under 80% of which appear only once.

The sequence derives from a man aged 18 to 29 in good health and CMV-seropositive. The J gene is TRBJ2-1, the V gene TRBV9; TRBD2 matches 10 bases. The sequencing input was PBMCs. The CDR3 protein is CASSALAGKADEQFF. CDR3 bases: TGTGCCAGCAGCGCACTAGCGGGAAAGGCCGATGAGCAGTTCTTC.